Described below is a single T cell receptor (beta chain) sequence and its context. Its antigen is not identified. This entry belongs to a study of cytomegalovirus exposure and HLA in healthy donors. At the level of the study: About 85 million unique TCR sequences came from HLA-typed donors in an early release. Study-wide findings and caveats: Some V segments, TRBV6-2 and TRBV6-3 among them, were indistinguishable and were therefore excluded. Clonal expansion, a later analysis showed, was greater in HLA-associated TCR beta chains than in equally common others.

PCR used 60 Vbeta primers and 13 Jbeta primers. Profiled with immunoSEQ multiplex PCR; TCRdb holds only in-frame clones, not every one. The sample lists 150,000 to 200,000 clones; approximately 71% were seen once. Looked up from germline, CDR1 is SGHNT and CDR2 is YYREEE (reference sequence). The CDR3 has 14 residues. V lost 3 bases, J lost 4 bases, and 4 bases stayed unmatched. The chain couples TRBV5-4 to TRBJ1-1; 9 bases fit TRBD1. Sequenced: PBMCs. This receptor was obtained from a man over 45 in good health and CMV-seronegative. For the CDR3, the DNA is TGTGCCAGCAGCTGGGACAGGGAGAGCACTGAAGCTTTCTTT. Translating it yields CASSWDRESTEAFF. The variable domain in full, completed from reference TRBV5-4 and TRBJ1-1, reads ETGVTQSPTHLIKTRGQQVTLRCSSQSGHNTVSWYQQALGQGPQFIFQYYREEENGRGNFPPRFSGLQFPNYSSELNVNALELDDSALYLCASSWDRESTEAFFGQGTRLTVV.